This T cell receptor beta chain came from a study of blood T cells in healthy people across ages. Through a sample-barcoded 5' primer and a J-beta primer mix, a second PCR was run for roughly 6 to 12 cycles. Researchers report that a template-switch adaptor with 12 random nucleotides tagged each cDNA molecule. TCRdb redid the calling of the 5' RACE reads with MiXCR, one entry per CDR3 protein. The data show approximately 680,000 distinct CDR3 sequences, 32% seen once. Whole-study findings and limits: Observed TCR beta diversity per million T cells went down as age went up. This fall followed a roughly linear course with age.

CDR3 size: 14 residues. Germline CDR1 reads MNHNS; CDR2 reads SASEGT. V was shortened by 5 bases and J by 5 bases, with 15 bases between the two germline ends. On this clonotype: The antigen remains undetermined. The CDR3 end shows no conserved phenylalanine or tryptophan, and so a read error is likely.

The chain has TRBV6-1 and TRBJ1-1; no firm D call. The sequence came from a woman aged 80 or over in good health. The sample consisted of blood. CDR3 sequence (DNA): TGTGCCAGCAGTCCTTCGCGGGTTTTAACTGAAGCTTTCTGT. This codes for CASSPSRVLTEAFC.